Below, one TCR beta chain is given with its context. Every immunoSEQ plate was one replicate of a subset's evenly spread DNA. The table came from immunoSEQ multiplex PCR; TCRdb's copy has only in-frame clones and leaves some out. The data show 750,000 to 1,000,000 clones, more than 85% seen once. These data originate in a study of shared clonotypes between healthy human individuals. Naive CD8 populations comprised CD45RO-negative cells positively selected for CCR7, excluding terminally differentiated effector memory CD45RA+ cells. This CDR3 is 15 amino acids long. The trim removed 4 bases at V and 3 bases at J, leaving 3 bases unmatched. CDR1 SGHDN and CDR2 FVKESK come from the germline V gene.

The specimen sequenced was naive CD8+ T cells sorted from blood. The chain joins TRBV14 to TRBJ1-3; 10 bases are shared with TRBD1. This receptor was obtained from a man aged 25 to 40 in good health. CDR3 DNA sequence: TGTGCCAGCAGCCCAGACAGGGGGCTTGGAAACACCATATATTTT. It is translated as CASSPDRGLGNTIYF.